The 4 T cell receptor beta chains given below trace back to one sample, sequenced in a study of regulatory T cells in long-lasting Graves disease. Time point indicated: persistent/refractory GD, antithyroid drugs over 5 years with positive TRAb. From RNA extracted from PBMCs, the TCR library was made. Sequencing libraries for TCR beta were prepared with iRepertoire HTBI primers and Arm-PCR of CDR3 regions. Each CDR3 protein is one row after TCRdb ran MiXCR on the multiplex PCR reads. In the table there are some 300,000 distinct CDR3 sequences, 20% to 25% of which are singletons. Sequences were derived from peripheral blood mononuclear cells (PBMCs), sampled when the disease was refractory, from a patient treated with antithyroid drugs. The receptors come from a female donor with Graves disease.

The rearrangement uses TRBV27 and TRBJ1-6; D gene ambiguous. Germline V lookup: CDR1 MNHEY, CDR2 SMNVEV (reference sequence). This CDR3 has 14 amino acids. The V end lost 4 bases, the J end lost 8 bases, and 12 bases lay between the germline ends. CDR3 in amino acids: CASSSTVHYSPLHF. The CDR3 bases are TGTGCCAGCAGTTCCACAGTGCACTATTCACCCCTCCACTTT.

The chain couples TRBV5-1 to TRBJ1-1; no reliable D call. Germline loops: CDR1 SGHRS, CDR2 YFSETQ. Trimming took off 5 bases at V and 3 bases at J, with 14 bases between the two ends. The CDR3 spans 14 residues. The CDR3 DNA reads as TGCGCCAGCAGGCGGAACTCCGGGGACACTGAAGCTTTCTTT. It codes for CASRRNSGDTEAFF.

This clonotype came up a few times. This rearrangement joins TRBV3-1 to TRBJ2-3; TRBD2 is a possible D gene (5 bases). This CDR3 comprises 15 residues. Trimming took 5 bases from V and 3 from J, leaving 15 bases between them. CDR1 is LGHDT, CDR2 YNNKEL, per germline (reference sequence). The CDR3 region has the DNA TGTGCCAGCAGCGGCGAAGGACTGGTGACAGATACGCAGTATTTT. Amino acid sequence: CASSGEGLVTDTQYF.

The sample holds many counts of this clonotype. The chain joins TRBV6-2 or TRBV6-3 to TRBJ1-1, with D unresolved. Germline assignment: CDR1 MNHEY and CDR2 SVGEGT. The CDR3 totals 12 residues. The V gene lost 9 bases and the J gene lost 1 base, with 9 bases spanning the gap. The CDR3 DNA sequence: TGTGCCAGGATAGGAGGGAACACTGAAGCTTTCTTT. Translating gives CARIGGNTEAFF.